The rows below give T cell receptor beta chains drawn from one sample of a study of blood T cell repertoires in COVID-19. Data came from immunoSEQ multiplex PCR; TCRdb stores just in-frame clones and leaves some out. Among over 150,000 clones listed, roughly 80% were seen once. The material sequenced was peripheral blood. The receptors here all came from an elderly man with acute or convalescent COVID-19. The CDR3 runs from the conserved cysteine through the conserved F or W. The order of the fields is CDR3 length, D gene, J gene, V gene, CDR3 DNA, CDR3 protein. A D gene is named only where the DNA matches it firmly.

14 - TRBJ2-5 TRBV5-8 TGTGCCAGCAGCTTGGGCCAGCCCGGGGAGACCCAGTACTTC CASSLGQPGETQYF
16 - TRBJ1-3 TRBV28 TGTGCCAGCAGTTTACAGGGGCAAAGCTCTGGAAACACCATATATTTT CASSLQGQSSGNTIYF
14 - TRBJ2-1 TRBV15 TGTGCCACCAGCAGAGACAGGGTAACTAATGAGCAGTTCTTC CATSRDRVTNEQFF
16 TRBD1 TRBJ2-1 TRBV18 TGTGCCAGCTCATCCACGAGTCAGGGGGCGTTAAATGAGCAGTTCTTC CASSSTSQGALNEQFF
14 - TRBJ1-1 TRBV2 TGTGCCAGCAGTCGAAGGACGGACTCCACTGAAGCTTTCTTT CASSRRTDSTEAFF
15 TRBD1 TRBJ2-7 TRBV5-1 TGCGCCAGCAGCTTGGTTTGGACAGGGGGCTACGAGCAGTACTTC CASSLVWTGGYEQYF
13 - TRBJ2-7 TRBV5-4 TGTGCCAGCAGCTTTAAGGGGGTCTACGAGCAGTACTTC CASSFKGVYEQYF
18 - TRBJ2-2 TRBV6-6 TGTGCCAGCAGTCCACCCCAGGGTAGGACAGCGAACACCGGGGAGCTGTTTTTT CASSPPQGRTANTGELFF
14 TRBD1 TRBJ1-2 TRBV6-5 TGTGCCAGCAGTTCCACAGGGGGCGCGCATGGCTACACCTTC CASSSTGGAHGYTF
14 TRBD1 TRBJ1-3 TRBV7-2 TGTGCCAGCAGCAACCGGGACAGCGGAAACACCATATATTTT CASSNRDSGNTIYF